The entry that follows covers one TCR beta chain sequence. Sequencing was performed with immunoSEQ multiplex PCR; in TCRdb, only in-frame clones are kept and a portion is missing. The data contain about 140,000 clones, 92% of them singletons. The data were taken from a study of T cell responses to AZD1222 COVID-19 vaccine. With 5 bases clipped from V and 0 bases from J, the junction kept 9 bases outside the gene matches. CDR3 length: 17 residues. Looked up from germline, CDR1 is SGHVS and CDR2 is FQNEAQ. The receptor's source is an adult in good health. This material consisted of peripheral blood, taken on day 0 of AZD1222 vaccination. The chain joins TRBV7-8 to TRBJ2-7, with 11 bases lining up with TRBD2. In DNA form, the CDR3 reads TGTGCCAGCAGCCCACTAGCGGGGGTCTCGAGCTCCTACGAGCAGTACTTC. Translated: CASSPLAGVSSSYEQYF.